These T cell receptor beta chains were read from a single sample in a study of T cells in Graves' hyperthyroidism and ophthalmopathy. TCRdb ran MiXCR on the multiplex PCR reads and lists one entry per CDR3 protein. This sample has about 270,000 distinct CDR3 sequences, with approximately 20% found just once. The material sequenced was blood. Receptors originate from a man in his thirties or forties with Graves' ophthalmopathy. Each CDR3 is given with its conserved first and last residue. Fields, in order: clone size, V gene, J gene, D gene, CDR3 protein, CDR3 DNA. The D gene is left open where the match is weak. Clone size, where shown, is once, few, many, or a class for clones that have expanded.

clone size: .
V gene: TRBV7-2
J gene: TRBJ1-5
D gene: .
CDR3 protein: CARSLGGSSNQPQHF
CDR3 DNA: TGTGCCAGAAGCTTAGGAGGGAGTAGCAATCAGCCCCAGCATTTT

clone size: once
V gene: TRBV6-1
J gene: TRBJ2-7
D gene: .
CDR3 protein: CASSPVGGRPYEQYF
CDR3 DNA: TGTGCCAGCAGCCCCGTCGGAGGGAGACCCTACGAGCAGTACTTC

clone size: few
V gene: TRBV28
J gene: TRBJ1-5
D gene: .
CDR3 protein: CASTWQGLLDQPQHF
CDR3 DNA: TGTGCCAGCACCTGGCAGGGGCTTCTGGATCAGCCCCAGCATTTT

clone size: .
V gene: TRBV7-2
J gene: TRBJ2-3
D gene: TRBD2
CDR3 protein: CASSTGLGSTDTQYF
CDR3 DNA: TGTGCCAGCAGCACAGGACTAGGTTCCACAGATACGCAGTATTTT

clone size: few
V gene: TRBV19
J gene: TRBJ2-7
D gene: TRBD2
CDR3 protein: CASSISGNTKYEQYF
CDR3 DNA: TGTGCCAGTAGTATAAGCGGGAATACAAAATACGAGCAGTACTTC

clone size: .
V gene: TRBV24-1
J gene: TRBJ2-3
D gene: .
CDR3 protein: CATSDFIHTQYF
CDR3 DNA: TGTGCCACCAGTGATTTCATTCATACGCAGTATTTT

clone size: many
V gene: TRBV3-1
J gene: TRBJ2-7
D gene: .
CDR3 protein: CASSPLGQYEQYF
CDR3 DNA: TGTGCCAGCAGCCCATTAGGTCAGTACGAGCAGTACTTC

clone size: .
V gene: TRBV28
J gene: TRBJ2-1
D gene: TRBD1
CDR3 protein: CASSPGGRAYNEQFF
CDR3 DNA: TGTGCCAGCAGCCCAGGGGGCAGGGCTTACAATGAGCAGTTCTTC

clone size: .
V gene: TRBV3-1
J gene: TRBJ1-1
D gene: .
CDR3 protein: CASSSSDWGQRTEAFF
CDR3 DNA: TGTGCCAGCAGCTCCTCAGATTGGGGGCAAAGGACTGAAGCTTTCTTT

clone size: few
V gene: TRBV9
J gene: TRBJ1-2
D gene: TRBD1
CDR3 protein: CASSRQGSAGYTF
CDR3 DNA: TGTGCCAGCAGCCGACAGGGGTCGGCTGGCTACACCTTC

clone size: many
V gene: TRBV11-2
J gene: TRBJ1-2
D gene: .
CDR3 protein: CASSLVGIPNYGYTF
CDR3 DNA: TGTGCCAGCAGCTTAGTCGGGATTCCTAACTATGGCTACACCTTC

clone size: many
V gene: TRBV11-2
J gene: TRBJ2-1
D gene: TRBD1
CDR3 protein: CASSLGGSGQGLYNEQFF
CDR3 DNA: TGTGCCAGCAGCTTAGGGGGGTCGGGACAGGGTTTATACAATGAGCAGTTCTTC

clone size: few
V gene: TRBV29-1
J gene: TRBJ1-2
D gene: .
CDR3 protein: CSVEMLRGEINYGYTF
CDR3 DNA: TGCAGCGTTGAGATGTTAAGGGGGGAAATCAACTATGGCTACACCTTC

clone size: many
V gene: TRBV7-8
J gene: TRBJ2-3
D gene: TRBD2
CDR3 protein: CASSLAAAGGPDTQYF
CDR3 DNA: TGTGCCAGCAGCTTAGCGGCAGCGGGAGGGCCGGATACGCAGTATTTT

clone size: .
V gene: TRBV18
J gene: TRBJ2-2
D gene: TRBD1
CDR3 protein: CASSGKGTATGELFF
CDR3 DNA: TGTGCCAGCTCAGGGAAAGGGACAGCAACCGGGGAGCTGTTTTTT

clone size: few
V gene: TRBV18
J gene: TRBJ1-4
D gene: .
CDR3 protein: CASSDGANEKLFF
CDR3 DNA: TGTGCCAGCTCAGACGGGGCGAATGAAAAACTGTTTTTT

clone size: few
V gene: TRBV20-1
J gene: TRBJ2-3
D gene: TRBD2
CDR3 protein: CSASAILAGDDTQYF
CDR3 DNA: TGCAGTGCTTCTGCCATACTAGCGGGAGACGATACGCAGTATTTT

clone size: few
V gene: TRBV14
J gene: TRBJ2-5
D gene: TRBD1
CDR3 protein: CASSLSTGGWETQYF
CDR3 DNA: TGTGCCAGCAGCCTGTCGACAGGGGGCTGGGAGACCCAGTACTTC

clone size: .
V gene: TRBV6-1
J gene: TRBJ1-4
D gene: .
CDR3 protein: CASSEDVLGANEKLFF
CDR3 DNA: TGTGCCAGCAGTGAAGATGTGTTGGGGGCTAATGAAAAACTGTTTTTT

clone size: many
V gene: TRBV2
J gene: TRBJ2-1
D gene: TRBD2
CDR3 protein: CASTGTSGRNEQFF
CDR3 DNA: TGTGCCAGCACAGGGACTAGCGGGAGGAATGAGCAGTTCTTC

clone size: .
V gene: TRBV19
J gene: TRBJ2-3
D gene: TRBD2
CDR3 protein: CASSIIRTSGVTDTQYF
CDR3 DNA: TGTGCCAGTAGTATCATCAGGACTAGCGGTGTCACAGATACGCAGTATTTT

clone size: many
V gene: TRBV11-2
J gene: TRBJ1-1
D gene: .
CDR3 protein: CASSLTVQGTEAFF
CDR3 DNA: TGTGCCAGCAGCTTAACGGTCCAGGGGACTGAAGCTTTCTTT

clone size: .
V gene: TRBV5-1
J gene: TRBJ1-2
D gene: .
CDR3 protein: CASSLFVGSNYGYTF
CDR3 DNA: TGCGCCAGCAGCTTGTTTGTCGGATCTAACTATGGCTACACCTTC

clone size: .
V gene: TRBV5-6
J gene: TRBJ1-4
D gene: TRBD1
CDR3 protein: CASSSSYRGPGNEKLFF
CDR3 DNA: TGTGCCAGCAGCTCCTCCTACAGGGGCCCGGGTAATGAAAAACTGTTTTTT

clone size: .
V gene: TRBV5-1
J gene: TRBJ2-5
D gene: TRBD2
CDR3 protein: CASSLASGRETQYF
CDR3 DNA: TGCGCCAGCAGCTTAGCGAGCGGGAGGGAGACCCAGTACTTC

clone size: .
V gene: TRBV27
J gene: TRBJ2-3
D gene: TRBD1
CDR3 protein: CASQGDRGTDTQYF
CDR3 DNA: TGTGCCAGCCAAGGGGACAGGGGGACAGATACGCAGTATTTT

clone size: .
V gene: TRBV2
J gene: TRBJ1-5
D gene: .
CDR3 protein: CASKGQPVYSNQPQHF
CDR3 DNA: TGTGCCAGCAAGGGACAACCAGTTTATAGCAATCAGCCCCAGCATTTT

clone size: few
V gene: TRBV5-1
J gene: TRBJ2-3
D gene: TRBD2
CDR3 protein: CASSLDGSGSSDTQYF
CDR3 DNA: TGCGCCAGCAGCTTGGATGGTAGCGGGAGTTCAGATACGCAGTATTTT

clone size: .
V gene: TRBV6-2/TRBV6-3
J gene: TRBJ2-1
D gene: .
CDR3 protein: CASSFGRIYNEQFF
CDR3 DNA: TGTGCCAGCAGTTTCGGGAGAATCTACAATGAGCAGTTCTTC

clone size: .
V gene: TRBV7-9
J gene: TRBJ2-5
D gene: .
CDR3 protein: CASETGEEETQYF
CDR3 DNA: TGTGCCAGCGAGACGGGGGAAGAGGAGACCCAGTACTTC